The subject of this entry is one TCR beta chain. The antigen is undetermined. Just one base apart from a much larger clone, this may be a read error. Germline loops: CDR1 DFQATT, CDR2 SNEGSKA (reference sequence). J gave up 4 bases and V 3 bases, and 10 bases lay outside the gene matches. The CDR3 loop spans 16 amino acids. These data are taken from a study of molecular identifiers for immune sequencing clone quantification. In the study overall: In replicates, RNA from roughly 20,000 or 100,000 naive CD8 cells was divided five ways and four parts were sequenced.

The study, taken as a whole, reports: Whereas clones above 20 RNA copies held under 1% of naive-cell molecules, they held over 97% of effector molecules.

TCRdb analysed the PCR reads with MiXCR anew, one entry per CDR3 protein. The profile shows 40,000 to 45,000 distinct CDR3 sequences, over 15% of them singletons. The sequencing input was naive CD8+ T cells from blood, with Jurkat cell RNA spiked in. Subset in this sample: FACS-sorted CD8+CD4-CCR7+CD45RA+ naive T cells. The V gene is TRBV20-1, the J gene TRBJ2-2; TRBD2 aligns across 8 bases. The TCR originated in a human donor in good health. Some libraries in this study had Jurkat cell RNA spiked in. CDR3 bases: TGCAGTGCTAGGCCAAATAGCGGGACGATCACCGGGGAGCTGTTTTTT. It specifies CSARPNSGTITGELFF.